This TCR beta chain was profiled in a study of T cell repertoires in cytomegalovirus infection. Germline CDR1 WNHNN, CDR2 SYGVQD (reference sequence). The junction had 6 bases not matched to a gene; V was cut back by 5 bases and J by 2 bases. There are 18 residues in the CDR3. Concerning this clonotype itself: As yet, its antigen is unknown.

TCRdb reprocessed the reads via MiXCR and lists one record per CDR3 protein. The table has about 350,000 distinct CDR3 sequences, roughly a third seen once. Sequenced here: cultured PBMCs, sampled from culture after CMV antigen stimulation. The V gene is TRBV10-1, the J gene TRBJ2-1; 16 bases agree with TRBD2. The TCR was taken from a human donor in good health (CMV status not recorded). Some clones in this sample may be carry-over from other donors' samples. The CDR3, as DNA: TGCGCCAGCAGTCGATCGGGACTAGCGGGAGGGCCCTACAATGAGCAGTTCTTC. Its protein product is CASSRSGLAGGPYNEQFF.